The rows below give T cell receptor beta chains drawn from one sample of a study of spatial heterogeneity in lung cancer. TCRdb ran MiXCR on the 5' RACE reads and lists one entry per CDR3 protein. The table includes around 48,000 distinct CDR3 sequences, approximately 5.3% detected once. The sample consisted of PBMCs, taken at surgery. The receptor set was obtained from a male donor with early-stage non-small cell lung cancer. CDR3s include the opening cysteine and the closing phenylalanine or tryptophan. The order of the fields is D gene, J gene, V gene, clone size, CDR3 protein, CDR3 DNA. A D gene is named only where the DNA matches it firmly. Only some rows state a clone size, as once, few, many or a class for expanded clones.

NA,TRBJ2-3,TRBV3-1,many,CASSQDSGDTQYF,TGTGCCAGCAGCCAAGATTCGGGAGATACGCAGTATTTT
NA,TRBJ2-5,TRBV12-3/TRBV12-4,many,CASNWEVGRGETQYF,TGTGCCAGCAACTGGGAAGTGGGCCGCGGAGAGACCCAGTACTTC
NA,TRBJ2-3,TRBV10-3,few,CAISTPGPQGYTQYF,TGTGCCATCAGCACCCCGGGACCCCAAGGATATACGCAGTATTTT
NA,TRBJ1-1,TRBV20-1,many,CSASRIEAFF,TGCAGTGCTAGTAGAATTGAAGCTTTCTTT
NA,TRBJ2-2,TRBV19,many,CASSQREYYTGELFF,TGTGCCAGTAGTCAACGGGAGTATTACACCGGGGAGCTGTTTTTT
TRBD2,TRBJ2-1,TRBV29-1,many,CSVERGRRNEQFF,TGCAGCGTTGAACGCGGGAGGCGCAATGAGCAGTTCTTC
TRBD1,TRBJ1-5,TRBV9,many,CASSVEGGTNQPQHF,TGTGCCAGCAGCGTAGAAGGGGGCACCAATCAGCCCCAGCATTTT
NA,TRBJ2-4,TRBV20-1,few,CSALTEGGDIQYF,TGCAGTGCGCTAACCGAAGGGGGTGACATTCAGTACTTC
NA,TRBJ2-3,TRBV20-1,many,CSATTVVPTATDTQYF,TGCAGTGCTACCACGGTGGTGCCTACGGCCACAGATACGCAGTATTTT
TRBD2,TRBJ2-1,TRBV6-2/TRBV6-3,many,CASRKPSGVYNEQFF,TGTGCCAGCCGAAAGCCGAGCGGGGTCTACAATGAGCAGTTCTTC
TRBD1,TRBJ2-7,TRBV27,many,CASSPGTAYEQYF,TGTGCCAGCAGTCCCGGGACAGCCTACGAGCAGTACTTC
NA,TRBJ2-7,TRBV5-1,few,CASSKGGTYEQYF,TGCGCCAGCAGCAAGGGGGGGACCTACGAGCAGTACTTC
TRBD2,TRBJ2-7,TRBV6-1,many,CASSERGTSSYEQYF,TGTGCCAGCAGTGAGCGAGGGACTAGCTCCTACGAGCAGTACTTC
TRBD2,TRBJ2-5,TRBV5-4,many,CASSLAGLAGFGETQYF,TGTGCCAGCAGCTTGGCGGGGCTAGCGGGCTTCGGAGAGACCCAGTACTTC
NA,TRBJ2-2,TRBV7-2,many,CASSLRQASTGELFF,TGTGCCAGCAGCCTGAGACAGGCGAGCACCGGGGAGCTGTTTTTT
NA,TRBJ2-7,TRBV6-5,many,CASSLGTVYEQYF,TGTGCCAGCAGTTTGGGGACGGTTTACGAGCAGTACTTC
NA,TRBJ2-2,TRBV10-3,NA,CAIADRKEELFF,TGTGCCATCGCGGACCGAAAGGAGGAGCTGTTTTTT
NA,TRBJ2-5,TRBV4-3,many,CASSQDTVIQETQYF,TGCGCCAGCAGCCAAGATACCGTAATCCAAGAGACCCAGTACTTC
NA,TRBJ2-1,TRBV4-1,many,CASSQGNEQFF,TGCGCCAGCAGCCAAGGCAATGAGCAGTTCTTC
TRBD2,TRBJ2-1,TRBV20-1,many,CSASGRGEQFF,TGCAGTGCTAGCGGGAGGGGGGAGCAGTTCTTC
NA,TRBJ2-1,TRBV12-3/TRBV12-4,many,CASSLSRGSTEQFF,TGTGCCAGCAGTTTAAGTCGGGGGAGCACTGAGCAGTTCTTC
NA,TRBJ2-2,TRBV11-3,many,CAGNTGELFF,TGTGCCGGGAACACCGGGGAGCTGTTTTTT
NA,TRBJ2-2,TRBV7-2,many,CASRPGTSNTGELFF,TGTGCCAGCCGGCCGGGAACTAGCAACACCGGGGAGCTGTTTTTT
TRBD2,TRBJ2-3,TRBV7-2,many,CASSVLAGGTDTQYF,TGTGCCAGCTCTGTGCTAGCGGGGGGCACAGATACGCAGTATTTT
TRBD2,TRBJ2-3,TRBV7-9,many,CASSLGLADITDTQYF,TGTGCCAGCAGCTTAGGACTAGCAGACATCACAGATACGCAGTATTTT
NA,TRBJ2-3,TRBV4-1,many,CASSQAKHGADTQYF,TGCGCCAGCAGCCAAGCTAAGCATGGGGCAGATACGCAGTATTTT
NA,TRBJ2-2,TRBV19,many,CASRDSLPNTGELFF,TGTGCCAGTAGAGACAGTCTTCCGAACACCGGGGAGCTGTTTTTT